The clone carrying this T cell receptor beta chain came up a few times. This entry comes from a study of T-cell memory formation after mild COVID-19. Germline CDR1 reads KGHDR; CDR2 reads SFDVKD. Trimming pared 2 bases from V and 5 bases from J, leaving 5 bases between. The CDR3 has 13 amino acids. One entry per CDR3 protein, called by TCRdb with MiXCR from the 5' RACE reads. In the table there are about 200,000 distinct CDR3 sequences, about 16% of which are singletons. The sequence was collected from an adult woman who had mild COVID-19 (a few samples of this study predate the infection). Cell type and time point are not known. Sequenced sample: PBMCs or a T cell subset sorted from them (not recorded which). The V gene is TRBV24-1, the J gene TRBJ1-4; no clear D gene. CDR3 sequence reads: CATSDSSNEKLFF. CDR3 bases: TGTGCCACCAGTGATTCTTCGAATGAAAAACTGTTTTTT.